The subject of this entry is one T cell receptor (beta chain). These data are taken from a study of blood T cell repertoires in COVID-19. Study at large: Sites in the United States, Italy and Spain provided acute and convalescent COVID-19 samples. PBMCs, B-cell-depleted T cells, or T cells provided the cDNA or gDNA that made up the material.

Authors' data handling: Amplification with reference gene primers provided the estimates of nucleated cell counts. Clones were read by immunoSEQ multiplex PCR, and TCRdb kept only the in-frame ones, dropping some. The DNA gave D and trimming, while V, J and clone size come from that table. The sample carries a few hundred thousand clones, around 90% recorded once. Recruited during active infection, patients (from Seattle) were subsequently followed longitudinally. The receptor was derived from a woman aged 45-59 years with COVID-19, enrolled during active disease. Sequencing was performed on peripheral blood.

CDR3 nucleotide sequence: TGTGCCAGCAGTCCTTTACGGACAGGCTTTAGCAATCAGCCCCAGCATTTT. Protein sequence: CASSPLRTGFSNQPQHF. The chain links TRBV27 to TRBJ1-5; 7 positions match TRBD1. The CDR3 is 17 amino acids. J gave up 0 bases and V 5 bases, and 10 bases lay outside the gene matches. CDR1 and CDR2 from the germline V gene are MNHEY and SMNVEV (reference sequence).